These T cell receptor beta chains were read from a single sample in a study of T cells expressing NK-cell markers. TCRdb reprocessed the 5' RACE reads; each CDR3 protein has one entry and no DNA is given. Recorded for this sample: about 180,000 distinct CDR3 sequences. Specimen: blood T cells: a sorted CD56 or NKG2C T cell subset, CD4+ or CD8+ T cells, or bulk PBMC T cells (not recorded which). The receptors come from a woman aged 18 to 69 in good health. CDR3s include the opening cysteine and the closing phenylalanine or tryptophan.

length: 16; V: TRBV18; J: TRBJ1-1; CDR3: CASSPQPTNGGTEAFF
length: 11; V: TRBV29-1; J: TRBJ1-4; CDR3: CSARTDEKLFF
length: 15; V: TRBV12-3/TRBV12-4; J: TRBJ2-1; CDR3: CASSTTGGGYNEQFF
length: 16; V: TRBV5-1; J: TRBJ2-1; CDR3: CASSSSVAGGENEQFF
length: 15; V: TRBV15; J: TRBJ2-1; CDR3: CATSRDRVSYNEQFF
length: 17; V: TRBV21-1; J: TRBJ2-2; CDR3: CASSKVWGGKDTGELFF
length: 14; V: TRBV7-9; J: TRBJ2-2; CDR3: CASSPDFLTGELFF
length: 11; V: TRBV29-1; J: TRBJ2-7; CDR3: CSVESLSLVYF
length: 14; V: TRBV4-1; J: TRBJ1-2; CDR3: CASSQGDNNYGYTF
length: 16; V: TRBV24-1; J: TRBJ1-1; CDR3: CATSDSRTGMGREAFF
length: 15; V: TRBV29-1; J: TRBJ2-7; CDR3: CSVEGVQGAVGEQYF
length: 13; V: TRBV7-2; J: TRBJ2-5; CDR3: CASLSGISETQYF
length: 15; V: TRBV6-1; J: TRBJ2-1; CDR3: CASTPSGRAPNEQFF
length: 16; V: TRBV2; J: TRBJ1-3; CDR3: CASTGESSAYGNTIYF
length: 17; V: TRBV5-4; J: TRBJ2-1; CDR3: CASSLGAGAISYNEQFF
length: 15; V: TRBV5-1; J: TRBJ2-7; CDR3: CASRDERGPLYEQYF
length: 15; V: TRBV27; J: TRBJ2-7; CDR3: CASSFSRGASYEQYF
length: 13; V: TRBV5-1; J: TRBJ1-2; CDR3: CASSPDRRGGYTF
length: 13; V: TRBV7-8; J: TRBJ1-3; CDR3: CASSPTGWDTIYF
length: 14; V: TRBV20-1; J: TRBJ1-5; CDR3: CSARDPLGNQPQHF
length: 16; V: TRBV10-3; J: TRBJ2-2; CDR3: CAISGQGIPNTGELFF
length: 15; V: TRBV7-9; J: TRBJ1-6; CDR3: CASSGTGTGFSPLHF
length: 13; V: TRBV4-1; J: TRBJ1-5; CDR3: CASSWGTRGPQHF
length: 12; V: TRBV7-2; J: TRBJ2-3; CDR3: CASSPQMSTQYF
length: 13; V: TRBV28; J: TRBJ2-3; CDR3: CASSPGRADTQYF
length: 15; V: TRBV6-5; J: TRBJ1-4; CDR3: CASSSPRGLGEKLFF
length: 14; V: TRBV4-1; J: TRBJ1-2; CDR3: CASSQEQVRTSYTF
length: 15; V: TRBV5-1; J: TRBJ2-3; CDR3: CASSLDGRSTDTQYF
length: 15; V: TRBV12-3/TRBV12-4; J: TRBJ1-2; CDR3: CASSALPTRADGYTF
length: 17; V: TRBV12-3/TRBV12-4; J: TRBJ2-5; CDR3: CASSFSRSGGARETQYF
length: 17; V: TRBV20-1; J: TRBJ2-7; CDR3: CSARGPGVTGSNYEQYF
length: 15; V: TRBV12-3/TRBV12-4; J: TRBJ2-3; CDR3: CASSWGQGDTDTQYF
length: 14; V: TRBV9; J: TRBJ2-1; CDR3: CASSVVGSWNEQFF
length: 16; V: TRBV5-1; J: TRBJ2-5; CDR3: CASSLGGRRPQETQYF
length: 16; V: TRBV6-2/TRBV6-3; J: TRBJ1-1; CDR3: CASSVNRDRVNTEAFF
length: 17; V: TRBV7-2; J: TRBJ2-1; CDR3: CASSSDRAGQGKSEQFF
length: 15; V: TRBV3-1; J: TRBJ2-7; CDR3: CASSQGAGPGSEQYF